The 10 T cell receptor beta chains below were found in one sample sequenced in a study of blood T cell repertoires in COVID-19. TCRdb's table, derived via immunoSEQ multiplex PCR, lists solely in-frame clones and lacks some. This sample has 120,000 or so clones, with 74% found just once. The sequenced sample consisted of peripheral blood. These receptors were taken from a man aged 55 to 70 with acute or convalescent COVID-19.

The chain joins TRBV6-1 to TRBJ1-2, with TRBD1 as a possible D gene (5 bases). Germline-derived CDR1 and CDR2 are MNHNS and SASEGT. V dropped 4 bases and J dropped 4 bases, with 19 bases sitting between them. CDR3 length equals 16 residues. In DNA, the CDR3 is TGTGCCAGCAGTGTTACCGGGACTCCCGAGGGCTATGGCTACACCTTC. Encoded protein: CASSVTGTPEGYGYTF.

This chain links TRBV24-1 with TRBJ2-1; perhaps TRBD2 as D (5 bases). V lost 5 bases, J lost 0 bases, and 7 bases lay in between. This CDR3 spans 14 amino acids. Germline lookup yields CDR1 KGHDR and CDR2 SFDVKD. CDR3 loop: CATSAGSSYNEQFF. CDR3 bases: TGTGCCACCAGTGCTGGGAGCTCCTACAATGAGCAGTTCTTC.

This sequence joins TRBV11-1 and TRBJ2-1; 9 bases align to TRBD1. CDR3 length equals 15 residues. With 1 base clipped from V and 5 bases from J, the junction kept 3 bases outside the gene matches. Germline loops: CDR1 SGHAT, CDR2 FQDESV (reference sequence). As DNA, the CDR3 is TGTGCCAGCAGCTTAGACAGGGGGCCTCACAATGAGCAGTTCTTC. The encoded protein is CASSLDRGPHNEQFF.

This clone was recorded only once. The chain employs TRBV14 and TRBJ2-5; TRBD1 matches at 10 bases. The germline CDR1 and CDR2 sequences are SGHDN and FVKESK. This CDR3 region has 16 residues. V dropped 5 bases and J dropped 1; count of bases not matched to a gene: 7. The CDR3 nucleotides read TGTGCCAGCAGCTATACCCGGGACAGGGGCCAAGAGACCCAGTACTTC. It codes for CASSYTRDRGQETQYF.

This clone has more than one count but fewer than ten. V gene TRBV11-2 combines with J gene TRBJ1-3; no definite D call. Trimming shortened V by 6 bases and J by 0 bases, and 9 bases separated the two germline ends. CDR1 and CDR2 (germline): SGHAT, FQNNGV. The CDR3 runs to 14 residues. CDR3 sequence reads: CASSFLSSGNTIYF. DNA for the CDR3: TGTGCCAGCAGTTTCCTGAGCTCTGGAAACACCATATATTTT.

This clone was recorded a few times. This chain links TRBV9 with TRBJ1-6; possible D gene TRBD1, 5 bases. CDR3 length: 14 amino acids. Germline lookup yields CDR1 SGDLS and CDR2 YYNGEE. V shed 2 bases and J shed 8 bases, with 11 bases lying between them. This chain's CDR3 is CASSVEVGDSPLHF. Written as DNA, the CDR3 is TGTGCCAGCAGCGTTGAAGTAGGGGATTCACCCCTCCACTTT. Full variable domain (rest looked up from reference TRBV9 and TRBJ1-6): DSGVTQTPKHLITATGQRVTLRCSPRSGDLSVYWYQQSLDQGLQFLIQYYNGEERAKGNILERFSAQQFPDLHSELNLSSLELGDSALYFCASSVEVGDSPLHFGNGTRLTVT.

This clone has more than one count but fewer than ten. The chain combines TRBV6-2 or TRBV6-3 with TRBJ2-3; tentatively, D is TRBD2 (6 bases). The CDR3 totals 17 residues. The V and J ends lost 4 bases and 2 bases respectively, with 19 bases between them. CDR1 is MNHEY, CDR2 SVGEGT, per germline. CDR3 in amino acids: CASSWRASAANTDTQYF. CDR3 DNA sequence: TGTGCCAGCAGTTGGAGGGCTAGCGCGGCAAACACAGATACGCAGTATTTT.

This clone has just one count. For the CDR3, the DNA is TGTGCCAGCAGCTTATTAGCGGGCCCCTACGAGCAGTACTTC. Protein: CASSLLAGPYEQYF. The chain uses TRBV7-3 and TRBJ2-7; 7 positions agree with TRBD2. V shed 2 bases and J 2 bases; nucleotides not matched to a gene: 3. Germline CDR1 is SGHTA and CDR2 is FQGTGA. The CDR3 totals 14 residues. Full variable domain (remainder filled in from reference TRBV7-3 and TRBJ2-7): GAGVSQTPSNKVTEKGKYVELRCDPISGHTALYWYRQSLGQGPEFLIYFQGTGAADDSGLPNDRFFAVRPEGSVSTLKIQRTERGDSAVYLCASSLLAGPYEQYFGPGTRLTVT.

This clone was observed a single time. The chain joins TRBV6-5 to TRBJ2-1, with D possibly matching TRBD2 (6 bases). The V and J ends lost 5 bases and 6 bases respectively, with 17 bases between them. The V gene's germline CDR1 is MNHEY and CDR2 SVGAGI. The CDR3 consists of 15 residues. CDR3: CASSLTGTFTNEQFF. In nucleotides, the CDR3 is TGTGCCAGCAGTCTAACCGGGACTTTTACCAATGAGCAGTTCTTC.

V usage is TRBV3-1 (or the pseudogene TRBV3-2) and J usage is TRBJ2-2, with a possible D match to TRBD1 (6 bases). CDR1 and CDR2 (germline): LGHDT, YNNKEL (reference sequence). This CDR3 region has 19 residues. Between the trimmed V and J ends, which lost 1 base and 0 bases, there was a span of 18 bases. This CDR3 reads CASSQVEGDLITNTGELFF. Written as DNA, the CDR3 is TGTGCCAGCAGCCAAGTTGAGGGGGACCTGATTACGAACACCGGGGAGCTGTTTTTT.